A single T cell receptor beta chain is shown here with its context. The record originates from a study of blood T cells in healthy people across ages. CDR1 is KGHSH and CDR2 is LQKENI in the germline V gene. CDR3 length equals 18 residues. Trimming cost V 4 bases and J 0 bases; bases outside gene matches: 11. Using a J-beta primer mix together with a sample-barcoded 5' primer, a second PCR was run for about 6 to 12 cycles. A template-switch adaptor that had 12 random nucleotides put a tag on each cDNA molecule. TCRdb itself ran the 5' RACE reads through MiXCR, one entry per CDR3 protein. This sample has approximately 2,000,000 distinct CDR3 sequences, with about two fifths found just once.

V is TRBV18 and J is TRBJ2-3, with 9 positions matching TRBD2. Sequencing input: blood. This clonotype was sampled from a human donor in good health. The chain's CDR3 is CASSLTKIAGASTDTQYF. The CDR3 DNA reads as TGTGCCAGCTCACTAACGAAAATAGCGGGGGCTAGCACAGATACGCAGTATTTT.